This TCR beta chain was captured by sequencing in a study of shared clonotypes between healthy human individuals. Study observations and caveats: Donor clonotype sharing was expected to depend on sequencing depth.

Produced via immunoSEQ multiplex PCR; TCRdb's table is partial and in-frame only. The sample shows 100,000 to 120,000 clones, about 62% of them seen only once. The ends lost 8 bases at V and 5 bases at J; junction bases unmatched: 18. This CDR3 has 18 residues. Germline lookup yields CDR1 SNHLY and CDR2 FYNNEI. A note on this clone: What it recognizes is unknown.

The chain couples TRBV2 to TRBJ2-1; the match to TRBD2 covers 10 bases. The sample consisted of memory CD8+ T cells sorted from blood. Subset reported: CD45RO+ cells pooled with CCR7-negative TemRA cells. This clonotype originated in a woman aged 25 to 45 in good health. The CDR3 loop is CASGRSSGSLDPHNEQFF. CDR3 coding DNA: TGTGCCAGCGGTCGTTCTAGCGGGAGTTTAGACCCCCACAATGAGCAGTTCTTC. Combining the CDR3 with reference TRBV2 and TRBJ2-1 gives the whole variable domain EPEVTQTPSHQVTQMGQEVILRCVPISNHLYFYWYRQILGQKVEFLVSFYNNEISEKSEIFDDQFSVERPDGSNFTLKIRSTKLEDSAMYFCASGRSSGSLDPHNEQFFGPGTRLTVL.